The clone carrying this T cell receptor beta chain was observed at least ten times. Its antigen is unidentified. Arm-PCR of CDR3 regions and iRepertoire HTBI primers were the basis on which TCR beta libraries were built. Each CDR3 protein gets one entry after TCRdb re-called the multiplex PCR reads with MiXCR. The table records over 200,000 distinct CDR3 sequences, 15% to 20% of them present only once. Time point described: newly diagnosed GD, antithyroid drugs for less than 3 months. Generation of the TCR library employed RNA extracted from PBMCs. Trimming stripped 2 bases from V and 6 bases from J, with 21 bases between. CDR3 size: 17 residues. The germline CDR1 and CDR2 sequences are MNHEY and SVGEGT. This sample was included in a study of regulatory T cells in long-lasting Graves disease. Whole-study findings and limits: Segments TRBV28, TRBJ1-2 and TRBJ2-5 showed preferential usage in persistent disease.

The source of this sequence is a female donor with Graves disease. The sequences come from peripheral blood mononuclear cells (PBMCs), collected at new diagnosis, from a patient treated with antithyroid drugs. V gene TRBV6-2 or TRBV6-3 combines with J gene TRBJ2-3; D not certain. DNA for the CDR3: TGTGCCAGCAGTTACCCAAGATTACAAGGGATTTCCGATACGCAGTATTTT. Its translation is CASSYPRLQGISDTQYF.